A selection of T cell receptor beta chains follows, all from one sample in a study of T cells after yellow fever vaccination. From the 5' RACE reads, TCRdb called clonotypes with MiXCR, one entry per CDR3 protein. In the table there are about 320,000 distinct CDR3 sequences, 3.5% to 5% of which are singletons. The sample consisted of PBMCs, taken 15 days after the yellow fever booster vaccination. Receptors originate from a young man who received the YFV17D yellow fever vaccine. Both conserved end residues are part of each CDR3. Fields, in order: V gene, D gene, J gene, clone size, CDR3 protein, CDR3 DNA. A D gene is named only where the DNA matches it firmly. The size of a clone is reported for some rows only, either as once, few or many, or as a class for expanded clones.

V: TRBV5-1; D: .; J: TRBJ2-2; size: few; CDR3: CASSAGQPNTGELFF; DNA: TGCGCCAGCAGCGCCGGACAGCCGAACACCGGGGAGCTGTTTTTT
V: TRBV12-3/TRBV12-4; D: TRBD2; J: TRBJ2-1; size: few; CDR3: CASSLELAGYNEQFF; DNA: TGTGCCAGCAGTTTAGAGCTAGCGGGCTACAATGAGCAGTTCTTC
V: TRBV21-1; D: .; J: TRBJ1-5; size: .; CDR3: CASLRPERLSNQPQHF; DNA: TGTGCCAGCCTTAGACCGGAGAGGCTGAGCAATCAGCCCCAGCATTTT
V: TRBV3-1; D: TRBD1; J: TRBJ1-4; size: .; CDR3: CASSRRTGDEKLFF; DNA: TGTGCCAGCAGCCGGCGGACAGGGGATGAAAAACTGTTTTTT
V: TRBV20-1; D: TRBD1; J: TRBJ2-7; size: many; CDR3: CSGGTGGGNEQYF; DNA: TGCAGTGGCGGGACAGGGGGCGGGAACGAGCAGTACTTC
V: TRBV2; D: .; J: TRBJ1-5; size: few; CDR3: CASSEGEGFREPQHF; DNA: TGTGCCAGCAGTGAAGGGGAAGGGTTCAGGGAGCCCCAGCATTTT
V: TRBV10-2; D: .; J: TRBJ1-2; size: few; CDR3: CASSEPGGGGYTF; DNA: TGCGCCAGCAGTGAGCCTGGGGGCGGTGGCTACACCTTC
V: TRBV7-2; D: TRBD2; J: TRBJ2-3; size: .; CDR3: CASSLGSGGNTQYF; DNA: TGTGCCAGCAGCTTAGGGAGCGGGGGGAATACGCAGTATTTT
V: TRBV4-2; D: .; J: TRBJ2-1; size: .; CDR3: CASSQGGQYNEQFF; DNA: TGTGCCAGCAGCCAAGGCGGACAGTACAATGAGCAGTTCTTC
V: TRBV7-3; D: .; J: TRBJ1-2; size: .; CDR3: CASSASEGYGYTF; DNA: TGTGCCAGCAGCGCATCAGAGGGCTATGGCTACACCTTC
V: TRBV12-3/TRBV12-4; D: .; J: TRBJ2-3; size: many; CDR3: CASSLGGGGDTQYF; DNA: TGTGCCAGCAGTTTGGGCGGAGGGGGAGATACGCAGTATTTT
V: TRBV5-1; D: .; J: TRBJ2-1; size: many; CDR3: CASSFGQGPYNEQFF; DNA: TGCGCCAGCAGCTTTGGGCAGGGGCCTTACAATGAGCAGTTCTTC
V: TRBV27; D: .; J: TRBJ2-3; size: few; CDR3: CASSFGYVADTDTQYF; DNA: TGTGCCAGCAGTTTCGGCTACGTAGCCGACACAGATACGCAGTATTTT
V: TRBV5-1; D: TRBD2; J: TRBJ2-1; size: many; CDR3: CASRWRGGISEQFF; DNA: TGCGCCAGCAGGTGGCGGGGGGGCATTAGTGAGCAGTTCTTC
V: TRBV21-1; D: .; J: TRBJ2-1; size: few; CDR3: CASATGGLSYNEQFF; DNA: TGTGCCAGCGCGACGGGGGGGCTGTCCTACAATGAGCAGTTCTTC
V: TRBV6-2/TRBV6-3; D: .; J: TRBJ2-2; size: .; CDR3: CASSYTNGGELFF; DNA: TGTGCCAGCAGTTACACGAATGGCGGGGAGCTGTTTTTT
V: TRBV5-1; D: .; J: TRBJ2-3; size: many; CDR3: CASSPGLQAGDTQYF; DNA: TGCGCCAGCAGCCCGGGACTCCAGGCGGGAGATACGCAGTATTTT
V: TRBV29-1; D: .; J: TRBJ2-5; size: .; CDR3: CSVAEIETQYF; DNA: TGCAGCGTGGCCGAGATAGAGACCCAGTACTTC
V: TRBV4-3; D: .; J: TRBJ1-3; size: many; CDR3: CASSQVGLMSSGNTIYF; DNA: TGCGCCAGCAGCCAAGTAGGGCTGATGAGCTCTGGAAACACCATATATTTT
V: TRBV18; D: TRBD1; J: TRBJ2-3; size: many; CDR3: CASSPPLRQGPPDTQYF; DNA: TGTGCCAGCTCACCACCGCTTAGACAGGGGCCTCCAGATACGCAGTATTTT
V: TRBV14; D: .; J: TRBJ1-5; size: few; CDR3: CASSQSDNQPQHF; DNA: TGTGCCAGCAGCCAATCGGACAATCAGCCCCAGCATTTT
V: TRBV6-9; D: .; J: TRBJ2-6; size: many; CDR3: CASHRAPFSGANVLTF; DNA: TGTGCCAGCCACCGGGCCCCTTTCTCTGGGGCCAACGTCCTGACTTTC
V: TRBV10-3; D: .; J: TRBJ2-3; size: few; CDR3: CASTGGRVTDTQYF; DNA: TGTGCCTCAACCGGGGGCAGGGTCACAGATACGCAGTATTTT
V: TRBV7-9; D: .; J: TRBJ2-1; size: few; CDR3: CASSLVPHRNEQFF; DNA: TGTGCCAGCAGCTTAGTCCCACACCGCAATGAGCAGTTCTTC
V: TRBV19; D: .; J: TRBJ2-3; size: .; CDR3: CASSMEEDTQYF; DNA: TGTGCCAGTAGTATGGAAGAAGATACGCAGTATTTT
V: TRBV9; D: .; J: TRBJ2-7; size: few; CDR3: CASSRGPSYEQYF; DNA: TGTGCCAGCAGTAGGGGCCCTTCCTACGAGCAGTACTTC
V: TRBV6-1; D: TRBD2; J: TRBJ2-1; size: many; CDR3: CASRGTSGKNNNEQFF; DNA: TGTGCCAGCAGGGGAACTAGCGGTAAAAATAACAATGAGCAGTTCTTC
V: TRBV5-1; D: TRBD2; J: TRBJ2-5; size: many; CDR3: CASSSDTGGETQYF; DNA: TGCGCCAGCAGCTCGGATACGGGAGGGGAGACCCAGTACTTC
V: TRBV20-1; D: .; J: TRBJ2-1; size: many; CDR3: CSARLPGILNEQFF; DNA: TGCAGTGCTAGGTTGCCGGGGATCCTCAATGAGCAGTTCTTC
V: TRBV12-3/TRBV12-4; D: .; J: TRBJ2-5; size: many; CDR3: CASSFGRTQETQYF; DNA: TGTGCCAGCAGTTTTGGCAGGACGCAAGAGACCCAGTACTTC
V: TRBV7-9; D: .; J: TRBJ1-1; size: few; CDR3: CASSLGGGGDTEAFF; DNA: TGTGCCAGCAGCTTGGGGGGAGGTGGGGACACTGAAGCTTTCTTT
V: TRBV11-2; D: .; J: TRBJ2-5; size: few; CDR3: CASSLVGGSQETQYF; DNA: TGTGCCAGCAGCTTAGTAGGTGGTAGCCAAGAGACCCAGTACTTC
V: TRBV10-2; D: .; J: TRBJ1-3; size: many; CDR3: CASKASGNTIYF; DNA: TGCGCCAGCAAGGCATCTGGAAACACCATATATTTT
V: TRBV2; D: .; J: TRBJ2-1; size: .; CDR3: CASKELCNEQFF; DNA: TGTGCCAGCAAAGAGCTGTGCAATGAGCAGTTCTTC
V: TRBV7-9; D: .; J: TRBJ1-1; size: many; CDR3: CASSLRREAEAFF; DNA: TGTGCCAGCAGCTTAAGGAGGGAAGCTGAAGCTTTCTTT
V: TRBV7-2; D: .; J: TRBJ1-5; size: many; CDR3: CASSLERNQPQHF; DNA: TGTGCCAGCAGCCTAGAGAGAAATCAGCCCCAGCATTTT
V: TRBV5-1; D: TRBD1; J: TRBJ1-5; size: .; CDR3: CASSDTGGDQPQHF; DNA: TGCGCCAGCAGCGACACAGGGGGCGATCAGCCCCAGCATTTT
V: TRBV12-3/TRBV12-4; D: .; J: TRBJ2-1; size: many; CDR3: CASSLGSGQFF; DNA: TGTGCCAGCAGCTTGGGGAGTGGGCAGTTCTTC
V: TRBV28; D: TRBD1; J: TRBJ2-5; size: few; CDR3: CASSRSRTGAIQETQYF; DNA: TGTGCCAGCAGTCGCTCCAGGACAGGGGCCATTCAAGAGACCCAGTACTTC
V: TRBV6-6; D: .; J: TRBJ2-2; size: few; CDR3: CASSAQGGAGGELFF; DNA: TGTGCCAGCAGTGCACAGGGGGGGGCCGGCGGGGAGCTGTTTTTT
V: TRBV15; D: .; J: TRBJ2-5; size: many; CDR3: CATSLLGAETQYF; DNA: TGTGCCACCAGCCTTCTAGGGGCAGAGACCCAGTACTTC
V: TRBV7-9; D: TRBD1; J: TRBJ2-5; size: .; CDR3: CASSLGTGRVNQETQYF; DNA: TGTGCCAGCAGCTTAGGGACAGGGCGTGTCAACCAAGAGACCCAGTACTTC
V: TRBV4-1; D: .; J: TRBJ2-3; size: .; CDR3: CASSLHGTGRSTDTQYF; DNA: TGCGCCAGCAGTCTCCACGGAACAGGAAGGAGCACAGATACGCAGTATTTT
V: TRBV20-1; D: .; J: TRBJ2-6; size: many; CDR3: CSASLVSQGSGANVLTF; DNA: TGCAGTGCTAGTCTCGTTTCGCAGGGCTCTGGGGCCAACGTCCTGACTTTC
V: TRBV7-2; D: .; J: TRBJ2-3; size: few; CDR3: CASSARGRGVRRDTQYF; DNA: TGTGCCAGCAGCGCTAGGGGGCGGGGGGTGAGGCGGGATACGCAGTATTTT
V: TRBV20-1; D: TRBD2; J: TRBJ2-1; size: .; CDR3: CSARAPGLALDEQFF; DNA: TGCAGTGCTAGAGCGCCGGGACTAGCGCTTGATGAGCAGTTCTTC
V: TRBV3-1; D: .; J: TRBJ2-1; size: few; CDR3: CASSQGRNEQFF; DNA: TGTGCCAGCAGCCAAGGCCGTAATGAGCAGTTCTTC
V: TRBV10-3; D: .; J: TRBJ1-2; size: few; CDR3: CAISESRITTNYGYTF; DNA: TGTGCCATCAGTGAGTCCAGGATAACTACTAACTATGGCTACACCTTC
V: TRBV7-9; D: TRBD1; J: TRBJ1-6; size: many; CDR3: CASSLGDRDSPLHF; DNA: TGTGCCAGCAGCTTAGGGGACAGGGACTCACCCCTCCACTTT
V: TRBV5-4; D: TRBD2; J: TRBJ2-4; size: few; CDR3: CASSLAGVAKNIQYF; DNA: TGTGCCAGCAGCTTAGCGGGGGTAGCCAAAAACATTCAGTACTTC
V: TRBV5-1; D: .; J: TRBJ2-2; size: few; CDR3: CASSLDTPNTGELFF; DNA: TGCGCCAGCAGCTTGGACACCCCGAACACCGGGGAGCTGTTTTTT
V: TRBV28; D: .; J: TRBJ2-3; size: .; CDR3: CASSRTGTTRTDTQYF; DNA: TGTGCCAGCAGTCGTACCGGGACGACGCGTACAGATACGCAGTATTTT